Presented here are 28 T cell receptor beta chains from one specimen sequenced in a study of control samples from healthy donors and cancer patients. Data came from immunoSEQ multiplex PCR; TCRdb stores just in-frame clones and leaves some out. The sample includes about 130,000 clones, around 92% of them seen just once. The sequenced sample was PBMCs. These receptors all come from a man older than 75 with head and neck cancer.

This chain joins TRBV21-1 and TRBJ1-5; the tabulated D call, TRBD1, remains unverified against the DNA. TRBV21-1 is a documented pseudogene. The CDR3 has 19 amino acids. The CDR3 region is CASIDTRDTPWDSNQPQHF. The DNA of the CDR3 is TGTGCCAGCATAGATACCCGGGACACCCCGTGGGATAGCAATCAGCCCCAGCATTTT.

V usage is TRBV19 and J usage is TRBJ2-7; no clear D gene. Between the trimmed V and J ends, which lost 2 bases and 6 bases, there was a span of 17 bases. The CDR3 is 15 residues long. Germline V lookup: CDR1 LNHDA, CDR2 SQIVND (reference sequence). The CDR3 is CASSISRSVESEQYF. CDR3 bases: TGTGCCAGTAGTATAAGCCGGAGCGTAGAGTCCGAGCAGTACTTC.

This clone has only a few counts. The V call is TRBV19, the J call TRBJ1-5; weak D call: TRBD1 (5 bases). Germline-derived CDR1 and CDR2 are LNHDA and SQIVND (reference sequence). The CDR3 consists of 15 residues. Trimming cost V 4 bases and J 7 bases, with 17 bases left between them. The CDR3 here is CASSTMGRRGQPQHF. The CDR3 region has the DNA TGTGCCAGTAGTACCATGGGACGTAGAGGACAGCCCCAGCATTTT.

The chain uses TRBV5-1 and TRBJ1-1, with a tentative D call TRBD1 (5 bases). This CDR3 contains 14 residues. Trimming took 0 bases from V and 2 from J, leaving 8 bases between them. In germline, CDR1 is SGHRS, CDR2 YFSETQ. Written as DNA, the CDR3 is TGCGCCAGCAGCTTGGGACAGTCCAACACTGAAGCTTTCTTT. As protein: CASSLGQSNTEAFF.

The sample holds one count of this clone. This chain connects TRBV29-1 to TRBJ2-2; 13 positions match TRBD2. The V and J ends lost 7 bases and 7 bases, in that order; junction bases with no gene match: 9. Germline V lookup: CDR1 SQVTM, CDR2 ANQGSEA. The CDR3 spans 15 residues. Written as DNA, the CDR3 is TGCAGCGCTCGGACTAGCGGGAGTGGAGTCGGGGAGCTGTTTTTT. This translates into CSARTSGSGVGELFF.

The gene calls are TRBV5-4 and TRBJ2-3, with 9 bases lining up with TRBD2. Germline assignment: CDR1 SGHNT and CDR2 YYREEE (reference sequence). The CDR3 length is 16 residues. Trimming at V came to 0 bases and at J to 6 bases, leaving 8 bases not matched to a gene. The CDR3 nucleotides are TGTGCCAGCAGCTTGGCGCGGGGGGGGAGGGCGGATACGCAGTATTTT. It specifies CASSLARGGRADTQYF.

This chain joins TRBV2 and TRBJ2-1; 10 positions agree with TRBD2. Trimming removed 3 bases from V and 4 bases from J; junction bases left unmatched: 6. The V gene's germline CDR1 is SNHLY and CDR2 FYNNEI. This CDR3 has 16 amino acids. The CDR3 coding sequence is TGTGCCAGCAGTGAGACCAGCGGGGGGGCTTACAATGAGCAGTTCTTC. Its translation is CASSETSGGAYNEQFF.

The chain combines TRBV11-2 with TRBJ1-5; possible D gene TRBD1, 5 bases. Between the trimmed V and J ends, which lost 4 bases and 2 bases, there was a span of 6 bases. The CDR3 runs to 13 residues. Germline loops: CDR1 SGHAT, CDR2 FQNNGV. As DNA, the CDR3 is TGTGCCAGCAGCTCCAGGGGCAATCAGCCCCAGCATTTT. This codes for CASSSRGNQPQHF.

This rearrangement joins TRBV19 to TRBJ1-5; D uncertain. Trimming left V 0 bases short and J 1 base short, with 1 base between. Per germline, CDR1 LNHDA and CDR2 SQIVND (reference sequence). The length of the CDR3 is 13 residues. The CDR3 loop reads CASSIESNQPQHF. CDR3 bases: TGTGCCAGTAGTATAGAGAGCAATCAGCCCCAGCATTTT.

DNA for the CDR3: TGTGCCAGCAGTTCCTCACCTAGGGGGCAGCCCCAGCATTTT. As protein: CASSSSPRGQPQHF. The rearrangement links TRBV27 to TRBJ1-5; D is possibly TRBD1 (6 bases). The CDR3 covers 14 residues. Trimming removed 4 bases from V and 7 bases from J, with 14 bases in between. In germline, CDR1 is MNHEY, CDR2 SMNVEV (reference sequence).

The CDR3 bases are TGTGCCAGCAGCGACAGGGATGCCAAAAACATTCAGTACTTC. It encodes CASSDRDAKNIQYF. The chain is built from TRBV2 and TRBJ2-4; 7 bases map to TRBD1. The germline V gene has CDR1 SNHLY and CDR2 FYNNEI. The ends lost 6 bases at V and 1 base at J; junction bases unmatched: 3. CDR3 length equals 14 residues.

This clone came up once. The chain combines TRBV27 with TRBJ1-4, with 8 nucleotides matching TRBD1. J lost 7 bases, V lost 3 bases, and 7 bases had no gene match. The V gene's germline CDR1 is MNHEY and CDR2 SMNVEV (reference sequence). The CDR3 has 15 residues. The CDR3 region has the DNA TGTGCCAGCAGTTTTATCAGGGGGCCCGGTGAAAAACTGTTTTTT. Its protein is CASSFIRGPGEKLFF.

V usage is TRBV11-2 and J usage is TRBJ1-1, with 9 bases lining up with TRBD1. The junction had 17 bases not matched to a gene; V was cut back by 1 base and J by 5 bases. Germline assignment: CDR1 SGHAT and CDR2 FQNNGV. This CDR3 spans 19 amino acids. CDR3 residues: CASSLVGPPAQGANTEAFF. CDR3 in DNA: TGTGCCAGCAGCTTAGTGGGACCCCCCGCACAGGGGGCGAATACTGAAGCTTTCTTT.

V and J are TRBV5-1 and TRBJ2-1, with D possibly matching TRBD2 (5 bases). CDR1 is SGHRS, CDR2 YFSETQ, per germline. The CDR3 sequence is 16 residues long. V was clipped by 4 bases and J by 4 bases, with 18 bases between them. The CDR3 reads CASSPTGTAQYNEQFF. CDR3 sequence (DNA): TGCGCCAGCAGCCCGACGGGAACCGCGCAATACAATGAGCAGTTCTTC.

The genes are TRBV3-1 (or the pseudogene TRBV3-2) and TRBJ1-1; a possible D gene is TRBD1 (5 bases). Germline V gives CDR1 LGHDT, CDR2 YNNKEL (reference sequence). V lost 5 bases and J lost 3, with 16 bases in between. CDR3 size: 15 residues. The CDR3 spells CASSGAGNRYTEAFF. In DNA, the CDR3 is TGTGCCAGCAGCGGGGCAGGGAACAGGTACACTGAAGCTTTCTTT.

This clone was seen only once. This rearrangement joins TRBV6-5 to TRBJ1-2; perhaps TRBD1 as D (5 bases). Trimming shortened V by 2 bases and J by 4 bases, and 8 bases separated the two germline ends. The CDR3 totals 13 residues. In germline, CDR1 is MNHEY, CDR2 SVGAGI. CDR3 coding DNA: TGTGCCAGCAGTTACGACGGGGCCTATGGCTACACCTTC. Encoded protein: CASSYDGAYGYTF.

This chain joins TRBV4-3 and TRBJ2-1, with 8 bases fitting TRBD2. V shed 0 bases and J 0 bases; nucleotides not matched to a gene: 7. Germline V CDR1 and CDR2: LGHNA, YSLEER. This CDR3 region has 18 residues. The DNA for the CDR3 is TGCGCCAGCAGCCAAGACCCCCGGGGGACTAGCTCCTACAATGAGCAGTTCTTC. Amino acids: CASSQDPRGTSSYNEQFF.

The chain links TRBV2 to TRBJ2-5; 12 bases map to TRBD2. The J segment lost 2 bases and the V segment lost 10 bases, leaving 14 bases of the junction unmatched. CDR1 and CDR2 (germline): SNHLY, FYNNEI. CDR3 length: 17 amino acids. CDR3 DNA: TGTGCCACCGACGACTTCACACTAGCGGGGGGACAAGAGACCCAGTACTTC. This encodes CATDDFTLAGGQETQYF. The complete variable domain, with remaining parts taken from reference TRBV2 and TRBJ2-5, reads EPEVTQTPSHQVTQMGQEVILRCVPISNHLYFYWYRQILGQKVEFLVSFYNNEISEKSEIFDDQFSVERPDGSNFTLKIRSTKLEDSAMYFCATDDFTLAGGQETQYFGPGTRLLVL.

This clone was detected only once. The CDR3 DNA follows: TGTGCCAGCGGACAGAACTCTGGAAACACCATATATTTT. It translates to CASGQNSGNTIYF. V is TRBV5-4 and J is TRBJ1-3; D may be TRBD1 (6 bases). Trimming removed 7 bases at V and 0 bases at J, with 8 bases between. CDR3 length: 13 amino acids. Per the germline V gene, CDR1 is SGHNT and CDR2 is YYREEE (reference sequence).

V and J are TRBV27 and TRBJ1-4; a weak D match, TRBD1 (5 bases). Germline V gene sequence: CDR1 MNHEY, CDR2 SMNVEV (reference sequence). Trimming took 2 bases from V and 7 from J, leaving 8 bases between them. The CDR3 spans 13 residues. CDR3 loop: CASSLPGGEKLFF. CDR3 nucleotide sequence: TGTGCCAGCAGTTTACCCGGGGGTGAAAAACTGTTTTTT.

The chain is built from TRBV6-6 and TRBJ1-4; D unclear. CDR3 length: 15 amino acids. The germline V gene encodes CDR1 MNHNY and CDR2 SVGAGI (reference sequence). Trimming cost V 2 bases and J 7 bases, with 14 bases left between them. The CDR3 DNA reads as TGTGCCAGCAGTTACCCTACCGCCGAGGGTGAAAAACTGTTTTTT. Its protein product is CASSYPTAEGEKLFF.

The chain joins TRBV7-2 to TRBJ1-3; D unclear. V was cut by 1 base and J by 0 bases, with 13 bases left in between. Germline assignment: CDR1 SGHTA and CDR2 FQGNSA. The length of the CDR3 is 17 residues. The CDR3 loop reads CASSLDHRAPSGNTIYF. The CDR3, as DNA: TGTGCCAGCAGCTTAGATCACCGGGCCCCCTCTGGAAACACCATATATTTT.

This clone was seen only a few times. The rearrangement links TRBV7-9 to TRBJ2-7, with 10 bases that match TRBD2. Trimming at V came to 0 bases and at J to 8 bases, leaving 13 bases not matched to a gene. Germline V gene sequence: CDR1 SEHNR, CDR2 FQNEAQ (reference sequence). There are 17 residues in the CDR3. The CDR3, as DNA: TGTGCCAGCAGCTTAGCCCCCCTTCCAGCGGGAGGGCCTCAGCAGTACTTC. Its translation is CASSLAPLPAGGPQQYF.

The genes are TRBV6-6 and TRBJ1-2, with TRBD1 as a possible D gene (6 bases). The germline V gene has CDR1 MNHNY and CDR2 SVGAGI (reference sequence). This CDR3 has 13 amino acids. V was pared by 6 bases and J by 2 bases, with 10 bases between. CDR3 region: CASSQDRNYGYTF. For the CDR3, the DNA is TGTGCCAGCAGCCAGGACAGAAACTATGGCTACACCTTC.

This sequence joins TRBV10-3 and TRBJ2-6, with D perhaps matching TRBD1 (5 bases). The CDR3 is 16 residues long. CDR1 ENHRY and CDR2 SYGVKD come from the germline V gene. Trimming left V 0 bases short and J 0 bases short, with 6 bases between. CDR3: CAISESGPSGANVLTF. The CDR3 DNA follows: TGTGCCATCAGTGAGTCGGGGCCCTCTGGGGCCAACGTCCTGACTTTC.

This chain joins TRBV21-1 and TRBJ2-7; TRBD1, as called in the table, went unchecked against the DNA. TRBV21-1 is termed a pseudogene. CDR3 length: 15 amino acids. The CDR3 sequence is CASSKSPDRSYEQYF. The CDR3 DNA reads TGTGCCAGCAGCAAATCACCGGACAGGTCCTACGAGCAGTACTTC.

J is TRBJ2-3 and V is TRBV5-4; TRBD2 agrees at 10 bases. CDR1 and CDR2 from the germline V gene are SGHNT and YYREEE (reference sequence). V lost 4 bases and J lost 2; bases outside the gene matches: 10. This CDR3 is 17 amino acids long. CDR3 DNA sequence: TGTGCCAGCAGCCGAGGAGCACTAGCGGGGATCACAGATACGCAGTATTTT. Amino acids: CASSRGALAGITDTQYF. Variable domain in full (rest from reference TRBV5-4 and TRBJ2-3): ETGVTQSPTHLIKTRGQQVTLRCSSQSGHNTVSWYQQALGQGPQFIFQYYREEENGRGNFPPRFSGLQFPNYSSELNVNALELDDSALYLCASSRGALAGITDTQYFGPGTRLTVL.

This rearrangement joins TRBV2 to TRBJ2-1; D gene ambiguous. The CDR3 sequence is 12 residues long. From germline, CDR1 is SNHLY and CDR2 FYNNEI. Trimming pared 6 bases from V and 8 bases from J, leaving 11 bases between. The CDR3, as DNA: TGTGCCAGCAGCCCAAGGATGTATGAGCAGTTCTTC. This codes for CASSPRMYEQFF.